The 7 T cell receptor beta chains below come from one sample, sequenced in a study of blood T cell repertoires in COVID-19. Some clones are missing from TCRdb's copy, which holds only in-frame ones; the method was immunoSEQ multiplex PCR. The sample includes 70,000 to 95,000 clones, about 92% seen only once; the top ten take about 5.9%. Sequenced input: peripheral blood. The receptors shown here come from a woman aged 55-75 years with active COVID-19.

This rearrangement joins TRBV18 to TRBJ2-4; 8 nucleotides align to TRBD1. This CDR3 has 15 amino acids. V lost 3 bases and J lost 3; bases outside the gene matches: 4. CDR1 and CDR2 from the germline V gene are KGHSH and LQKENI. The CDR3 region has the DNA TGTGCCAGCTCACCGACAGGGGTTGACAAAAACATTCAGTACTTC. Protein product: CASSPTGVDKNIQYF. Drawing the rest from reference TRBV18 and TRBJ2-4, the complete variable domain is NAGVMQNPRHLVRRRGQEARLRCSPMKGHSHVYWYRQLPEEGLKFMVYLQKENIIDESGMPKERFSAEFPKEGPSILRIQQVVRGDSAAYFCASSPTGVDKNIQYFGAGTRLSVL.

The chain joins TRBV24-1 to TRBJ2-7; D is unclear. From germline, CDR1 is KGHDR and CDR2 SFDVKD. Deletions cut 3 bases from V and 2 bases from J, with 13 bases between. This CDR3 is built from 15 residues. Here the CDR3 DNA reads TGTGCCACCAGTGATGCCGGCGGCGGTCCCTACGAGCAGTACTTC. Translated: CATSDAGGGPYEQYF.

This chain links TRBV19 with TRBJ1-1; no clear D gene. CDR1 and CDR2 (germline): LNHDA, SQIVND (reference sequence). This CDR3 is 18 amino acids long. V lost 6 bases, J lost 0 bases, and 23 bases lay in between. The CDR3 sequence is CASSPGRPLGIVNTEAFF. CDR3 DNA sequence: TGTGCCAGTAGCCCCGGGAGGCCCCTAGGTATAGTGAACACTGAAGCTTTCTTT.

The gene calls are TRBV3-1 (or the pseudogene TRBV3-2) and TRBJ2-1, with D possibly TRBD2 on 6 matching bases. From germline, CDR1 is LGHDT and CDR2 YNNKEL (reference sequence). This CDR3 region has 13 residues. Trimming stripped 4 bases from V and 7 bases from J, with 11 bases between. CDR3 loop: CASSPREPNEQFF. The DNA of the CDR3 is TGTGCCAGCAGCCCCCGGGAGCCAAATGAGCAGTTCTTC.

This clone was seen once. The V call is TRBV28, the J call TRBJ1-5; 8 nucleotides line up with TRBD1. Germline V gene data show CDR1 as MDHEN and CDR2 as SYDVKM. V was pared by 5 bases and J by 0 bases, with 6 bases of the junction left unmatched. The CDR3 extends over 16 amino acids. The DNA of the CDR3 is TGTGCCAGCAGTGCAGGGGGCAGGGATAGCAATCAGCCCCAGCATTTT. Translating it yields CASSAGGRDSNQPQHF.

This clone appeared many times. The genes are TRBV7-9 and TRBJ2-2, with 8 nucleotides matching TRBD1. Trimming took 4 bases from V and 3 from J; bases not matched to a gene: 4. The CDR3 length is 15 residues. Germline CDR1 reads SEHNR; CDR2 reads FQNEAQ (reference sequence). The CDR3 protein is CASSYGQGYTGELFF. CDR3 nucleotides: TGTGCCAGCAGCTACGGACAGGGATACACCGGGGAGCTGTTTTTT.

The J gene is TRBJ2-7, the V gene TRBV7-2, with 7 bases identical to TRBD2. V was pared by 4 bases and J by 4 bases, with 7 bases of the junction left unmatched. Germline values: CDR1 SGHTA, CDR2 FQGNSA. This CDR3 comprises 14 residues. CDR3 bases: TGTGCCAGCAGCTCCTGGGGAGGGCCGTACGAGCAGTACTTC. It is translated as CASSSWGGPYEQYF.